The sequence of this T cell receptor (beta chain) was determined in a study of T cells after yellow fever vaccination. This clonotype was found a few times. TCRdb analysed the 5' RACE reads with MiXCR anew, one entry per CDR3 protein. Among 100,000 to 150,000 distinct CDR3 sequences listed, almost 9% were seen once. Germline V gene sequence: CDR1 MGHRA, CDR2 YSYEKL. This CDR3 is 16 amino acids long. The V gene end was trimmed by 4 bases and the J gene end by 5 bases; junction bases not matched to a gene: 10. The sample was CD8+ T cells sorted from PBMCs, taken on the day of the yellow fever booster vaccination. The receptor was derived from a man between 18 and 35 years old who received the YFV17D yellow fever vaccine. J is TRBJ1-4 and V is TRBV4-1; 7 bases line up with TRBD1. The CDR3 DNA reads TGCGCCAGCAGCCCGGGGACCGGGACAGCAAATGAAAAACTGTTTTTT. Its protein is CASSPGTGTANEKLFF.